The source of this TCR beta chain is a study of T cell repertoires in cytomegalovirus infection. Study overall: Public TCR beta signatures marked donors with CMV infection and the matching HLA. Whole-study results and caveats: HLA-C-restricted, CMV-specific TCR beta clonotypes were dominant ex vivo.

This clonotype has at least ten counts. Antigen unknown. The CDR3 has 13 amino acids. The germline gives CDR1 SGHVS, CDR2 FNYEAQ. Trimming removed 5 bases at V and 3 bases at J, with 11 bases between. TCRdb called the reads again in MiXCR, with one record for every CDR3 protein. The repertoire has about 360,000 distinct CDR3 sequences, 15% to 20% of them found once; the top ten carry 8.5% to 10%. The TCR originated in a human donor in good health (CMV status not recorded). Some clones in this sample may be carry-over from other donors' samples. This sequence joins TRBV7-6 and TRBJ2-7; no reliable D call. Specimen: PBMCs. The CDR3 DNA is TGTGCCAGCAGCCCCCGGGTTCTCTACGAGCAGTACTTC. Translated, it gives CASSPRVLYEQYF.